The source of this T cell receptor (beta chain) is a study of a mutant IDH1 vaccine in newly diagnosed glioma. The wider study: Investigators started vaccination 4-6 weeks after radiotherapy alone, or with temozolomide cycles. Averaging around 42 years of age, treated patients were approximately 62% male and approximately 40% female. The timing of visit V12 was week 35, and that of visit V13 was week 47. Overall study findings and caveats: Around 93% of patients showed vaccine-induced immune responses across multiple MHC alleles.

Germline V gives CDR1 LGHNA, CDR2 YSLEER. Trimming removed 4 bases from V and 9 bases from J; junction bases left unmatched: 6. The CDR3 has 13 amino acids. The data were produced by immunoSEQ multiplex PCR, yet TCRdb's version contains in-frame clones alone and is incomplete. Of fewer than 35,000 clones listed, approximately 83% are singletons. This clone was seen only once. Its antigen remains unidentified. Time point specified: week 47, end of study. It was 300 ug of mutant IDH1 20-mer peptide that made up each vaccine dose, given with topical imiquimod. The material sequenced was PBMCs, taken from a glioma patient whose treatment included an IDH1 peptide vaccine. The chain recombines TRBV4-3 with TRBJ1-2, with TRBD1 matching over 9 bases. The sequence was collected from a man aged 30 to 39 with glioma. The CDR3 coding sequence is TGCGCCAGCAGCCCCACAGGGGGCAGGAGCTACACCTTC. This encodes CASSPTGGRSYTF.